Described below is a single T cell receptor (beta chain) sequence and its context. The antigen is not known. The data stem from a study of OX40 agonist ivuxolimab in advanced cancers. Study overall: Dose-escalation patients were diagnosed with hepatocellular carcinoma, melanoma, renal cell cancer or head and neck cancer. General study findings and limits: The study observed clonal expansion of CD4+ and CD8+ blood T cells by week 6 at 0.1 to 3.0 mg/kg.

V shed 5 bases and J 5 bases; nucleotides not matched to a gene: 7. The length of the CDR3 is 15 residues. Germline V lookup: CDR1 KGHSH, CDR2 LQKENI. The data were produced by immunoSEQ multiplex PCR, yet TCRdb's version contains in-frame clones alone and is incomplete. Of about 94,000 clones detected, under 95% appear once; the ten largest clones hold about 0.81%. Here the sequenced sample was CD4+ or CD8+ T cells sorted from blood, taken in a trial of the OX40 agonist ivuxolimab. The TCR was taken from an adult with an advanced solid tumor such as melanoma, head and neck, liver or kidney cancer. J is TRBJ1-4 and V is TRBV18; 8 bases align to TRBD1. CDR3 loop: CASSGTGNKNEKLFF. In nucleotides, the CDR3 is TGTGCCAGCTCAGGGACAGGAAACAAAAATGAAAAACTGTTTTTT.